This TCR beta chain was found in a study of shared clonotypes between healthy human individuals (dated by TCRdb to 2020 to 2022). For the study in its entirety: A couple of women and a few men aged 18 to 49 years were included in the cohort. For each donor, three plates each were used for CD4 naive and CD4 memory, two plates were used for CD8 naive, and one plate was used for CD8 memory. Each donor's leukapheresis produced roughly between roughly 0.94 and 9.5 billion PBMCs. To estimate repertoire size and how much clonotypes are shared between individuals, the study performed deep sequencing of blood TCR repertoires from a few healthy adults. Libraries were prepared and TCR repertoires were sequenced by different laboratories using diverse techniques, in order to increase sequencing depth and limit assay-specific biases.

Findings and caveats that apply to the study as a whole: Compared with non-shared clonotypes, the clonotypes found in all four sorted-subset donors had higher generation probabilities. Pairwise subsampling led to the expectation that sequencing depth would affect the degree of clonotype sharing among donors. Sampling was restricted to blood, and TCR repertoires in tissue are likely to differ from TCR repertoires in blood. The small number of donors limited the genetic and exposure-history diversity represented. Across a few donors, approximately 5% of naive CD4, roughly 3.4% of naive CD8, about 2.3% of memory CD4, and approximately 0.4% of memory CD8 clonotypes were shared. Even with the large sequencing depth, rarefaction of the sorted-subset datasets indicated that sequencing was incomplete. Larger estimated clonotype richness was generally found for naive subsets than for memory subsets.

Using the deep immunoSEQ assay, TCR CDR3 regions were amplified from genomic DNA by multiplex PCR. Extracted genomic DNA from each cell subset was distributed evenly across all wells of several immunoSEQ 96-well plates, and each plate was treated as a replicate. For sorted subsets, each replicate PCR was loaded with about 200 ng genomic DNA, equivalent to 30,000 to 35,000 T cell genomes. Purified libraries were quantified with a Qubit 3.0 fluorometer, sized on a Bioanalyzer 2100, and re-quantified with the KAPA Library Quantification kit. Every immunoSEQ 96-well plate was sequenced on a separate single-read 150-cycle Illumina NextSeq 550 flow cell. Per the source publication's procedure: The immunoSEQ output contained only junctional sequences without quality scores, so filtering could not match that applied to full-length reads. To assign V/J genes and CDR3, sequences were annotated using PyIR, a Python wrapper for IgBLAST v1.9, with IMGT germline references. Reads were filtered out if the reads had weak V/J assignments (E-value above 1e-6), no CDR3, stop codons, out-of-frame junctions, or ambiguous translated residues. V3J clonotypes were defined as sequences sharing the same inferred V gene, J gene, and CDR3 amino acid sequence. Percentage overlap between repertoires was computed as shared unique clonotypes divided by the size of the smaller repertoire. Three approaches were used to assess repertoire richness: RTK rarefaction, the Chao1 estimator, and Recon v2.1 estimates of unobserved clonotypes. For all TCRbeta clonotypes obtained by the gDNA method from a handful of donors, generation probabilities were computed with OLGA. TCRdb mirrors the immuneACCESS table, restricted to in-frame sequences. Some clones are absent from its copies; in checked studies, under half trace to an unresolved V gene, and the reason for the others is unknown. From that table come the V and J calls and clone size; the DNA was used to work out D and trimming. For this sample there are approximately 2.1 million clones; roughly 93% appear just once. In total, the top ten clones hold about 0.41% of the sample.

The donors were healthy, HIV-negative adults who had no recently reported acute infections or vaccinations. Every donor was a Caucasian adult living in Nashville, Tennessee, USA. CD4+ T cells were enriched by magnetic negative selection; naive cells were then positively selected on CD45RA, and the negative fraction formed the memory subset. After blood collection by leukapheresis, PBMCs were isolated using Ficoll-Histopaque density gradient centrifugation and then cryopreserved in the vapor phase of liquid nitrogen. Purity and quantity of every magnetically sorted T cell population were checked by analytical flow cytometry. Genomic DNA was isolated from each sorted fraction and quantified by UV absorbance on a Nanodrop 2000c. Trimming removed 9 bases from V and 4 bases from J; the gene matches leave 8 bases unexplained. The CDR3, cysteine through phenylalanine, is 14 amino acids long. Only the CDR3 DNA is retained, 42 bases long and in frame from the first base. CDR1 and CDR2 are drawn from the germline V gene: SGHVS, FNYEAQ.

For this clone: The antigen it binds to is not known. No qualities accompany the bases; no much larger clone lies one base away.

The sequence was collected from a man in his late teens or twenties in good health. Some clones in this sample may be carry-over from other donors' samples. The sequence links TRBV7-6 to TRBJ1-5, with 8 bases matching TRBD1. What was sequenced was naive CD4+ T cells from PBMCs. The sample's cell subset or site, from its label and the paper: CD45RA+ positively selected. The sequenced DNA: TGTGCCAGAAACAGGGGGGTTAATAATCAGCCCCAGCATTTT. The encoded protein is CARNRGVNNQPQHF.